This TCR beta chain was observed in a study of T-cell reconstitution after alpha-beta-depleted transplantation in children. This clonotype was seen more than once but under ten times. The TCRbeta library was prepared with unique molecular identifiers. Using its own MiXCR run on the PCR reads, TCRdb lists one record per CDR3 protein. This sample has about 980,000 distinct CDR3 sequences, with roughly 31% found just once. V lost 6 bases to trimming and J lost 6 bases, with 5 bases between them. The CDR3 extends over 11 amino acids. This TCR was recovered from a boy under two years old who had a stem cell transplant for SCID, so the T cells may come from the graft donor. The sequences come from PBMCs, mostly from graft donor cells, collected 360 days after TCRalphabeta/CD19-depleted stem cell transplant. V gene TRBV12-3 or TRBV12-4 combines with J gene TRBJ2-2; no reliable D call. The CDR3: CASSPAGELFF. CDR3 sequence (DNA): TGTGCCAGCAGCCCTGCCGGGGAGCTGTTTTTT.